This T cell receptor beta chain was found in a study of T cell changes during pregnancy in multiple sclerosis. Trimming cost V 2 bases and J 1 base, with 17 bases left between them. The V gene's germline CDR1 is LGHNT and CDR2 FRNRAP. CDR3 length: 17 residues. The table came from immunoSEQ multiplex PCR; TCRdb's copy has only in-frame clones and leaves some out. The table has roughly 48,000 clones, around 90% seen once. The chain uses TRBV12-5 and TRBJ1-1, with D possibly matching TRBD1 (6 bases). The TCR was taken from a female donor with multiple sclerosis, enrolled in a pregnancy study. The sample in question was CD4+ T cells from peripheral blood mononuclear cells, obtained in the second trimester of pregnancy. The CDR3 sequence: CASGLPESGQKNTEAFF. The CDR3 coding sequence is TGTGCTAGTGGTTTGCCGGAATCGGGACAAAAGAACACTGAAGCTTTCTTT.